Each of the 5 T cell receptor beta chains below was sequenced from the same sample in a study of CDR3 diversity in severe acne. MiXCR was run by TCRdb on the PCR reads, yielding one entry per CDR3 protein. The data contain more than 80,000 distinct CDR3 sequences, around 50% of them singletons. Sequencing input: blood. The origin of the receptors is a male donor with severe acne vulgaris.

On this clonotype itself: One end of the junction does not line up with germline, which may come from a read error. The chain combines TRBV7-8 with TRBJ2-5; no reliable D call. CDR1 is SGHVS and CDR2 is FQNEAQ in the germline V gene. CDR3 length equals 13 residues. CDR3 protein: CASSFAGQGTQYF. The CDR3 nucleotides are TGTGCCAGCAGCTTTGCAGGTCAAGGGACCCAGTACTTC.

By its share, this clonotype is medium-sized. This chain uses TRBV7-6 with TRBJ1-3; D is uncertain. Deletions cut 6 bases from V and 0 bases from J, with 15 bases between. Germline V gene sequence: CDR1 SGHVS, CDR2 FNYEAQ. The CDR3 contains 16 residues. This CDR3 reads CASRPAGVYSGNTIYF. The CDR3 coding sequence is TGTGCCAGCAGGCCAGCCGGGGTCTACTCTGGAAACACCATATATTTT.

The CDR3 protein is CATSDSGGHPYEQYF. The CDR3 coding sequence is TGTGCCACCAGTGATTCCGGTGGCCACCCTTACGAGCAGTACTTC. The chain couples TRBV24-1 to TRBJ2-7; unclear D gene. Germline CDR1 and CDR2: KGHDR and SFDVKD. Trimming took 2 bases from V and 4 from J, leaving 14 bases between them. The CDR3 length is 15 residues.

The rearrangement links TRBV29-1 to TRBJ2-7, with D possibly matching TRBD1 (6 bases). The CDR3 has 13 amino acids. Germline CDR1 SQVTM, CDR2 ANQGSEA. Trimming removed 5 bases at V and 3 bases at J, with 14 bases between. CDR3 in amino acids: CSVLTGQRYEQYF. The DNA of the CDR3 is TGCAGCGTTCTAACGGGACAACGCTACGAGCAGTACTTC.

On this clonotype itself: This may arise from a read error, as a much more abundant clone is one base away. This is likely a read error, given that the CDR3 carries no conserved phenylalanine or tryptophan at its end. The CDR3 coding sequence is TGTGCCAGCAGTTACTCGTCGTCGGGGGCATCGAATTCACCCCTCCACCTT. Translated: CASSYSSSGASNSPLHL. This sequence joins TRBV6-6 and TRBJ1-6, with a tentative D call TRBD1 (6 bases). Germline CDR1 MNHNY, CDR2 SVGAGI (reference sequence). V was pared by 0 bases and J by 7 bases, with 16 bases between. The CDR3 loop spans 17 amino acids.